The rows below give T cell receptor beta chains drawn from one sample of a study of cytomegalovirus exposure and HLA in healthy donors. Only in-frame clones appear in the TCRdb table, and some are missing; sequencing was by immunoSEQ multiplex PCR. The profile shows some 160,000 clones, roughly two thirds of them singletons. Sequenced: PBMCs. These receptor sequences come from a woman aged 18-35 years in good health and CMV-seropositive. The conserved cysteine and the conserved F or W are not part of the CDR3 here. D genes are given only for firm matches.

D	V	CDR3
TRBD1	TRBV4-2	ASSQIPGQGAYEQY
TRBD1	TRBV30	AWSGPDRVGNEQF
TRBD2	TRBV11-2	ASSLGTSGGETQY
TRBD2	TRBV11-2	ASSLQGLAGYLDTQY
.	TRBV2	ASTDTSGTEAF
TRBD2	TRBV19	ASSTTLAGTDTQY
TRBD2	TRBV4-1	ASSQSGGALREQY
.	TRBV7-2	ASSLGDSRSYEQY
.	TRBV6-6	ASSYSPTANTGELF
.	TRBV7-8	ASSSMGSLNQPQH
TRBD1	TRBV7-2	ASRTTGGYGYT
.	TRBV19	ASSMEGRGDYGYT
.	TRBV27	VSSRTGILSYNSPLH
.	TRBV6-5	ASSTQDRMNTEAF